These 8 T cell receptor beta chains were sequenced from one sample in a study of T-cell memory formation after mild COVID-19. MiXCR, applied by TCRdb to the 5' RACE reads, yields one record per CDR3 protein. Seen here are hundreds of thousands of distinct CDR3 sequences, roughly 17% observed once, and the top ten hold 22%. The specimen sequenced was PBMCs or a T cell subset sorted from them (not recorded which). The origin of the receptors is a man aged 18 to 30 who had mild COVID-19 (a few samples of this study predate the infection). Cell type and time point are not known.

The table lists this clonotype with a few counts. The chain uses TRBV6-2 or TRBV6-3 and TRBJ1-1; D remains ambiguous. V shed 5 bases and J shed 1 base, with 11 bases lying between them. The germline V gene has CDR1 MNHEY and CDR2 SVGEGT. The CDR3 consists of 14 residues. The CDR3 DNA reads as TGTGCCAGCAGTGACCCCCCAGGGAACACTGAAGCTTTCTTT. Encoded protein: CASSDPPGNTEAFF.

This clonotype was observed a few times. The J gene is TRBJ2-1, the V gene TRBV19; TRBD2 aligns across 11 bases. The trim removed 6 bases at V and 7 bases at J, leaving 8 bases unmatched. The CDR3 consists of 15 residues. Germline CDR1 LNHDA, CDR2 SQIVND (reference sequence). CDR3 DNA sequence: TGTGCCAGTAGCGAAGCTAGCGGGGGGAAGAATGAGCAGTTCTTC. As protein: CASSEASGGKNEQFF.

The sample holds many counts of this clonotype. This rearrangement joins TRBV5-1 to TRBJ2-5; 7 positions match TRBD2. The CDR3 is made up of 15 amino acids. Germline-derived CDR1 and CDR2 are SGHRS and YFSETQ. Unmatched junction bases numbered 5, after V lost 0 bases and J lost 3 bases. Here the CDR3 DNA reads TGCGCCAGCAGCTTGGAGGGTCTAGCGGAAGAGACCCAGTACTTC. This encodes CASSLEGLAEETQYF.

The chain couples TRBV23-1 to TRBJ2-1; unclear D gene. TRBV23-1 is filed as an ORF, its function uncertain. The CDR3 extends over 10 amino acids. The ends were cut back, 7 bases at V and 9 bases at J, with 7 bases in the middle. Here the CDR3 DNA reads TGCGCCAGCAACGCCGCTGAGCAGTTCTTC. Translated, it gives CASNAAEQFF.

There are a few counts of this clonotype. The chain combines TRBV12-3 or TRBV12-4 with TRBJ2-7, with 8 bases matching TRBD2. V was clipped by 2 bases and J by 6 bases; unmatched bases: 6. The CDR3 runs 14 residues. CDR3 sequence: CASSLMRGALEQYV. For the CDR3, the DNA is TGTGCCAGCAGTTTAATGCGGGGGGCCCTCGAGCAGTACGTC.

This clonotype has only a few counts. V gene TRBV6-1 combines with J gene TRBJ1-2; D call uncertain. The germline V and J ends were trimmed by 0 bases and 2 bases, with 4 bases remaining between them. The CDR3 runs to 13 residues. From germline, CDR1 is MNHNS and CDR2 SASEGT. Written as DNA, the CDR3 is TGTGCCAGCAGTGAAGCGTGGAACTATGGCTACACCTTC. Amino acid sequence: CASSEAWNYGYTF.

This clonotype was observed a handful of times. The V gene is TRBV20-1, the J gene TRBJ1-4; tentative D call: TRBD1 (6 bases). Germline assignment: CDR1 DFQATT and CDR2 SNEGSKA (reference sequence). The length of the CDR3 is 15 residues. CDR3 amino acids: CSVRQGTIFTEKLFF. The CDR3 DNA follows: TGCAGCGTCCGGCAGGGGACGATATTTACTGAAAAACTGTTTTTT.

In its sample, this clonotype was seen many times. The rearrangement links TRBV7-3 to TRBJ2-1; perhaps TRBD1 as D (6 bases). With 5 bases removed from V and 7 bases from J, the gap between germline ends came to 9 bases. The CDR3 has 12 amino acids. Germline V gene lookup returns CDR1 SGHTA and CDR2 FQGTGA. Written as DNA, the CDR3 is TGTGCCAGCAGCATAAGGGGGAATGAGCAGTTCTTC. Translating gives CASSIRGNEQFF.